The clone carrying this T cell receptor beta chain was observed once. Its antigen is undetermined. This specimen comes from a study of Tregs in tolerant kidney transplant recipients. Whole-study findings and limits: Antigen-driven expansion was suggested because donor-specific Tregs expanded more than all Tregs in tolerant patients. Findings come from small patient numbers and require larger validation. Tregs expanded with activated donor B cells seemed most donor-specific.

Related graft donors supplied nonmyeloablative bone marrow transplants, and mixed chimerism was transient. Thawed PBMCs were FACS-sorted into unstimulated CD4+CD25+CD127- regulatory T cells, CD4+CD25- non-regulatory cells, CD4 and CD8 cells. TCRdb's table, derived via immunoSEQ multiplex PCR, lists solely in-frame clones and lacks some. The repertoire includes about 64,000 clones, 70% to 90% of them detected once, and more than 3% sits in the top ten. The CDR3 length is 10 residues. Trimming took 10 bases from V and 7 from J, leaving 10 bases between them. CDR1 is SEHNR, CDR2 FQNEAQ, per germline (reference sequence).

The source of this sequence is a human patient who received a combined kidney and bone marrow transplant. Some T cells may originate from the graft donor. The sample consisted of CD4+ T cells from blood (PBMCs), taken 6 months after the transplant. The V and J genes are TRBV7-9 and TRBJ1-1; D is ambiguous. The CDR3 protein is CAIRKLEAFF. The CDR3 DNA reads TGTGCCATCAGGAAACTTGAAGCTTTCTTT. Supplemented by reference TRBV7-9 and TRBJ1-1, the full variable domain reads DTGVSQNPRHKITKRGQNVTFRCDPISEHNRLYWYRQTLGQGPEFLTYFQNEAQLEKSRLLSDRFSAERPKGSFSTLEIQRTEQGDSAMYLCAIRKLEAFFGQGTRLTVV.